This section outlines one T cell receptor (beta chain) sequence together with its context. No antigen is known for it. These data belong to a study of cytomegalovirus exposure and HLA in healthy donors. Whole-study context: Some 91 million unique TCRs from HLA-typed donors were held in an early release of data. There were several hundred genotyped donors. Of these, about 81% fell in the genetic ancestry cluster associated with self-reported Caucasian donors. Study findings and constraints: An assumption of roughly uniform sequencing depth across donors underlay the presence/absence analyses. Listed as cytomegalovirus-associated were about 160 TCR beta chains.

The PCR contained 60 Vbeta and 13 Jbeta primers. The data were produced by immunoSEQ multiplex PCR, yet TCRdb's version contains in-frame clones alone and is incomplete. The sample has 150,000 to 200,000 clones, about four fifths seen once. V shed 0 bases and J 3 bases; nucleotides not matched to a gene: 5. This CDR3 contains 15 residues. Per the germline V gene, CDR1 is SGHNT and CDR2 is YYREEE (reference sequence). The chain employs TRBV5-4 and TRBJ2-7; 8 nucleotides match TRBD2. The sample comprised PBMCs. The TCR sequence derives from a man aged 25-45 years in good health and CMV-seronegative. The CDR3 region has the DNA TGTGCCAGCAGCTTGGATACGGGAGGGTTCTACGAGCAGTACTTC. Translated, it gives CASSLDTGGFYEQYF.